This T cell receptor beta chain was documented in a study of T cells in Graves' hyperthyroidism and ophthalmopathy. This clonotype was seen a few times. The CDR3 has 14 amino acids. In germline, CDR1 is DFQATT, CDR2 SNEGSKA (reference sequence). Trimming stripped 6 bases from V and 0 bases from J, with 11 bases between. Absent ophthalmopathy progression within 18 months defined stable Graves' hyperthyroidism. Newly diagnosed patients aged 18 to 65 had hyperthyroidism of under 2 months' duration. Pregnant or lactating patients were excluded, as were those with uncontrolled infection or other autoimmune disease. Fresh peripheral blood, about 9.9 ml, yielded the PBMCs. Researchers took RNA transcripts and amplified the TCR beta CDR3 regions from them. A set of HTBI primers served as the primers for a first-round RT-PCR of the TCR CDR3. TCRdb redid the calling of the multiplex PCR reads with MiXCR, one entry per CDR3 protein. The table shows about 680,000 distinct CDR3 sequences, with approximately 40% occurring only once.

The V call is TRBV20-1, the J call TRBJ2-2; D could derive from TRBD1 or TRBD2 (5 bases each). Sequencing was carried out using blood. This receptor was obtained from a woman in her 40s with Graves' hyperthyroidism. CDR3 residues: CSALGPTNTGELFF. The CDR3, as DNA: TGCAGTGCCCTGGGACCGACGAACACCGGGGAGCTGTTTTTT.